This T cell receptor beta chain originates from a study of T cell responses to AZD1222 COVID-19 vaccine. A remark on this clone: The antigen is undetermined. This specimen includes other DNA sequences encoding the same CDR3.

Produced via immunoSEQ multiplex PCR; TCRdb's table is partial and in-frame only. The sample has about 190,000 clones, about 92% seen once. With 3 bases removed from V and 2 bases from J, the gap between germline ends came to 5 bases. From germline, CDR1 is KGHDR and CDR2 SFDVKD. This CDR3 comprises 13 residues. General observations from the study: Only after the peak T cell response were repertoires sampled. Spike-specific TCR repertoires showed rising breadth and depth after two AZD1222 doses. Unmutated regions of variants are reportedly targeted by nearly half of spike-specific TCRs. Donors, mostly white British, included more females; clonal diversity was possibly underestimated.

This TCR derives from an adult in good health. This specimen was peripheral blood, taken on day 0 of AZD1222 vaccination. J is TRBJ2-3 and V is TRBV24-1; possible D gene TRBD1, 5 bases. In DNA, the CDR3 is TGTGCCACCAGTGATGGGGCCACAGATACGCAGTATTTT. Translated: CATSDGATDTQYF.